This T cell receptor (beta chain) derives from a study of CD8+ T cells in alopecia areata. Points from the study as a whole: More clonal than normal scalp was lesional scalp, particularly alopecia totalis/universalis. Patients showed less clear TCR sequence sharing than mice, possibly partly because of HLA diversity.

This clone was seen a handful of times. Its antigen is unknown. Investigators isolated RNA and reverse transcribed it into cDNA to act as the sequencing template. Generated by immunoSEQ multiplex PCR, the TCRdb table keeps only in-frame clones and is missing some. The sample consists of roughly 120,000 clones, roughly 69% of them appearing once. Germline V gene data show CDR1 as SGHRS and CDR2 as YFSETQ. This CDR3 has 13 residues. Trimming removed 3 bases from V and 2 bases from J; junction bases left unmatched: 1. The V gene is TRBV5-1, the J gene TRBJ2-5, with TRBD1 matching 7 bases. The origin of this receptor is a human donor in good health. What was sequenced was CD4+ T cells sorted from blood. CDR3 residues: CASSWDRQETQYF. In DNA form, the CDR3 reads TGCGCCAGCAGCTGGGACAGACAAGAGACCCAGTACTTC. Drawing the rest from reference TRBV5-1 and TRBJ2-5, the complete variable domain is KAGVTQTPRYLIKTRGQQVTLSCSPISGHRSVSWYQQTPGQGLQFLFEYFSETQRNKGNFPGRFSGRQFSNSRSEMNVSTLELGDSALYLCASSWDRQETQYFGPGTRLLVL.